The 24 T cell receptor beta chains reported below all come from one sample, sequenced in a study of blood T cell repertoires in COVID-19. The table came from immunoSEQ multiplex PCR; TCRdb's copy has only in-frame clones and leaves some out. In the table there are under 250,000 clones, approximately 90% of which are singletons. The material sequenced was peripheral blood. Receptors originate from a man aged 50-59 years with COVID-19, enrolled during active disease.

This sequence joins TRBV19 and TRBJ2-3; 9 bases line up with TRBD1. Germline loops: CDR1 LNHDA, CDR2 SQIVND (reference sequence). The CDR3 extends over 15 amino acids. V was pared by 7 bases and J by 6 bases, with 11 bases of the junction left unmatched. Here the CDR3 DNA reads TGTGCCAGTACGCTATTGGGGACAGGGTCCGATACGCAGTATTTT. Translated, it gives CASTLLGTGSDTQYF.

The CDR3 protein is CASSSTTDWNEQFF. DNA for the CDR3: TGTGCCAGCAGCTCCACTACTGACTGGAATGAGCAGTTCTTC. This rearrangement joins TRBV5-6 to TRBJ2-1, with D unclear. Between the trimmed V and J ends, which lost 3 bases and 7 bases, there was a span of 14 bases. CDR1 is SGHDT and CDR2 is YYEEEE in the germline V gene. The CDR3 is made up of 14 amino acids.

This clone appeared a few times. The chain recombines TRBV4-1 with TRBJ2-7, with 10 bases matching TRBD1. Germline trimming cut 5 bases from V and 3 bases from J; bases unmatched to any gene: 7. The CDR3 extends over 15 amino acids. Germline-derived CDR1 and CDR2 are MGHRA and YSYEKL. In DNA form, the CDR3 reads TGCGCCAGCAGCGACGACAGGACAGGGGGCTACGAGCAGTACTTC. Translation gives CASSDDRTGGYEQYF.

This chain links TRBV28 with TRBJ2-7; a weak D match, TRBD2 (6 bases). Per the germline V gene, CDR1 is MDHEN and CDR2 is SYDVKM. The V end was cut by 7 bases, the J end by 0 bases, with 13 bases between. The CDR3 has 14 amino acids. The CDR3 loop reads CASTPYGGSYEQYF. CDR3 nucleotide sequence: TGTGCCAGCACCCCTTACGGGGGCTCCTACGAGCAGTACTTC.

The CDR3 region is CASSLVWTDNTDTQYF. The CDR3 bases are TGCGCCAGCAGCTTGGTGTGGACAGATAACACAGATACGCAGTATTTT. The chain combines TRBV5-1 with TRBJ2-3, with a weak D call TRBD1 (6 bases). V was trimmed by 0 bases and J by 2 bases, leaving 13 bases between them. Per the germline V gene, CDR1 is SGHRS and CDR2 is YFSETQ. The CDR3 has 16 amino acids. The full variable domain, in which reference TRBV5-1 and TRBJ2-3 provide the parts outside the CDR3, is KAGVTQTPRYLIKTRGQQVTLSCSPISGHRSVSWYQQTPGQGLQFLFEYFSETQRNKGNFPGRFSGRQFSNSRSEMNVSTLELGDSALYLCASSLVWTDNTDTQYFGPGTRLTVL.

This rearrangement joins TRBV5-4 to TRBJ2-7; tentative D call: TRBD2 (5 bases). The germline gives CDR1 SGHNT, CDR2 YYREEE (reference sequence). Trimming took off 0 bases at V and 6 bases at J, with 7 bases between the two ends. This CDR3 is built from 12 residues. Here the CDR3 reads CASSLAAGEQYF. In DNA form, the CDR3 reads TGTGCCAGCAGCTTGGCCGCGGGCGAGCAGTACTTC.

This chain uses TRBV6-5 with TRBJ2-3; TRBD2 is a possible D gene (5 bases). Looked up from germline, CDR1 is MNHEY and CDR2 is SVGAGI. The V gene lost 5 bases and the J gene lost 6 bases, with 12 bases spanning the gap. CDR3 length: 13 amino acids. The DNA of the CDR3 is TGTGCCAGCAGTACCCCGGGAAGTGATACGCAGTATTTT. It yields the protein CASSTPGSDTQYF.

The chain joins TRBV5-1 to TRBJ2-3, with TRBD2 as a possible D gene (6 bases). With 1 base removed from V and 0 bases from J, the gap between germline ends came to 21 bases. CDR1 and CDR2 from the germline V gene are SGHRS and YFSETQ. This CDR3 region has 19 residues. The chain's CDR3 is CASSLWGLSSNPSTDTQYF. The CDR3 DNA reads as TGCGCCAGCAGCTTGTGGGGACTCAGTAGTAACCCAAGCACAGATACGCAGTATTTT.

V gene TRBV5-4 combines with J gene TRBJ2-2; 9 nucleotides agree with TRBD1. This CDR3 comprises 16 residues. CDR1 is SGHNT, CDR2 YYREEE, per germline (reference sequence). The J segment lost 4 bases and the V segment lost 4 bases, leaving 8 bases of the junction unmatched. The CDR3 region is CASSPGTGRRTGELFF. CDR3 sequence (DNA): TGTGCCAGCAGCCCCGGGACAGGGCGGCGCACCGGGGAGCTGTTTTTT. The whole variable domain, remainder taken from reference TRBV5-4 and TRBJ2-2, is ETGVTQSPTHLIKTRGQQVTLRCSSQSGHNTVSWYQQALGQGPQFIFQYYREEENGRGNFPPRFSGLQFPNYSSELNVNALELDDSALYLCASSPGTGRRTGELFFGEGSRLTVL.

DNA for the CDR3: TGTGCTAGTGGTTACGACAGGGGCTACGAGCAGTACTTC. Translated: CASGYDRGYEQYF. This chain links TRBV12-5 with TRBJ2-7; 8 nucleotides match TRBD1. V was clipped by 4 bases and J by 3 bases; unmatched bases: 2. CDR3 size: 13 residues. CDR1 LGHNT and CDR2 FRNRAP come from the germline V gene.

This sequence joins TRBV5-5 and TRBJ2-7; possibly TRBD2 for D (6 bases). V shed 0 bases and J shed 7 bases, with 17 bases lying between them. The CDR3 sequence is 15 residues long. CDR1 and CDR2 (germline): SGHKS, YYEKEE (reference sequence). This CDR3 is CASSLVGAGSGEQYF. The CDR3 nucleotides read TGTGCCAGCAGCTTGGTTGGGGCGGGATCGGGAGAGCAGTACTTC.

The CDR3, as DNA: TGTGCCAGCAGCACTCGTAGGAACACTGAAGCTTTCTTT. This codes for CASSTRRNTEAFF. The chain recombines TRBV11-2 with TRBJ1-1; D unclear. V was trimmed by 5 bases and J by 1 base, leaving 8 bases between them. Per the germline V gene, CDR1 is SGHAT and CDR2 is FQNNGV. The CDR3 has 13 amino acids.

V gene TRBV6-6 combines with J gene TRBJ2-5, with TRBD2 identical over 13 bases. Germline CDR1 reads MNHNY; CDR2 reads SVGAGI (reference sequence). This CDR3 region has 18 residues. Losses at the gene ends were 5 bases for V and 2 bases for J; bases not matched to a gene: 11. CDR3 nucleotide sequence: TGTGCCAGCAGTCGGACTAGCGGGGGACCAAAACTACAAGAGACCCAGTACTTC. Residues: CASSRTSGGPKLQETQYF.

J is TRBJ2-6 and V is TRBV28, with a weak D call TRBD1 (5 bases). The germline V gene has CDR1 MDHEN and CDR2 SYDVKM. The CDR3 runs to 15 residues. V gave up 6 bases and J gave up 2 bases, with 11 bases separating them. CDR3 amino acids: CASRPPDTGANVLTF. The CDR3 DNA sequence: TGTGCCAGCAGACCCCCGGACACTGGGGCCAACGTCCTGACTTTC.

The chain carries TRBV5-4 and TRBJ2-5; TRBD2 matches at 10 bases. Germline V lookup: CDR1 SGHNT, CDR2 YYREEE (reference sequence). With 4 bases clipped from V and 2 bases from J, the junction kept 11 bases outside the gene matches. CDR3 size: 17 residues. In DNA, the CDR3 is TGTGCCAGCAGCCCCTGGACTAGCGGAATCATACAAGAGACCCAGTACTTC. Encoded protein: CASSPWTSGIIQETQYF. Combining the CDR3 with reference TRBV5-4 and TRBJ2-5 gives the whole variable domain ETGVTQSPTHLIKTRGQQVTLRCSSQSGHNTVSWYQQALGQGPQFIFQYYREEENGRGNFPPRFSGLQFPNYSSELNVNALELDDSALYLCASSPWTSGIIQETQYFGPGTRLLVL.

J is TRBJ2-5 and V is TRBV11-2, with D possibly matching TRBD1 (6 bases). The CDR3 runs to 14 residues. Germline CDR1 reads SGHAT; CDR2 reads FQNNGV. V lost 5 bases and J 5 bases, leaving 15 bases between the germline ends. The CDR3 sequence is CASSTGPVLETQYF. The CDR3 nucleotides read TGTGCCAGCAGCACAGGGCCTGTCCTGGAGACCCAGTACTTC.

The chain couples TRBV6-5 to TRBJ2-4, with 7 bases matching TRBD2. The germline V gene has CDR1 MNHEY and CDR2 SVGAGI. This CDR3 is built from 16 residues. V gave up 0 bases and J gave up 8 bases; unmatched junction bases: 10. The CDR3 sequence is CASSYSSRGGKDIQYF. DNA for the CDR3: TGTGCCAGCAGTTACTCGAGTCGGGGAGGGAAAGACATTCAGTACTTC.

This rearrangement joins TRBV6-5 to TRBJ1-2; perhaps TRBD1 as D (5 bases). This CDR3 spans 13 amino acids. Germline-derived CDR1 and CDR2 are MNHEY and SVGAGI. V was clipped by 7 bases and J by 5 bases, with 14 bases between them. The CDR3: CASNVDSSYGYTF. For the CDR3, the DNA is TGTGCCAGCAACGTCGACAGTTCTTATGGCTACACCTTC.

The CDR3 DNA sequence: TGTGCCTGGAGTTTCGGACAGGGGGATAATTCACCCCTCCACTTT. Its protein is CAWSFGQGDNSPLHF. V usage is TRBV30 and J usage is TRBJ1-6; 10 bases are a match to TRBD1. CDR1 GTSNPN and CDR2 SVGIG come from the germline V gene (reference sequence). The V and J ends lost 2 bases and 5 bases, in that order; junction bases with no gene match: 3. The CDR3 runs to 15 residues.

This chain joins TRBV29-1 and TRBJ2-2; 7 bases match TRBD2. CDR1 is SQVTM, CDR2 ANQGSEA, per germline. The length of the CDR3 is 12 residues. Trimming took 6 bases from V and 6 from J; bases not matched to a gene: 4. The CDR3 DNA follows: TGCAGCGTCGGACTAGTGGCCGGGGAGCTGTTTTTT. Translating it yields CSVGLVAGELFF.

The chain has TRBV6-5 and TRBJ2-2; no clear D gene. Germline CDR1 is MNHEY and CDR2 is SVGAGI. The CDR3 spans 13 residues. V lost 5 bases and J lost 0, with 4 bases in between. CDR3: CASSPTNTGELFF. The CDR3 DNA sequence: TGTGCCAGCAGTCCTACGAACACCGGGGAGCTGTTTTTT.

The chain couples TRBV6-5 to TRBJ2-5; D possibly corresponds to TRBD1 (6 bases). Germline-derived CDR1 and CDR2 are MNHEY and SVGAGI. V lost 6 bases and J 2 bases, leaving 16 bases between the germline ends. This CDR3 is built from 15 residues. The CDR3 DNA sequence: TGTGCCAGCAGCTTACAGGGTCATAAGCAAGAGACCCAGTACTTC. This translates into CASSLQGHKQETQYF.

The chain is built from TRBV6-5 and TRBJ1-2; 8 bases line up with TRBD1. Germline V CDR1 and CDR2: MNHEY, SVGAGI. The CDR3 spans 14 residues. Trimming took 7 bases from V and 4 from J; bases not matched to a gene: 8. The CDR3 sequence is CASTRTGRSYGYTF. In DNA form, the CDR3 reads TGTGCCAGCACCAGGACAGGGCGTTCCTATGGCTACACCTTC.

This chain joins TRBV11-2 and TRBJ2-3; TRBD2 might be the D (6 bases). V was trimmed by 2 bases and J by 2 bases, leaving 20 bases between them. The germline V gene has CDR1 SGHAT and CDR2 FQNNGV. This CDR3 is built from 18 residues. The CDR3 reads CASSLRLGTGADTDTQYF. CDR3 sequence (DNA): TGTGCCAGCAGCTTAAGGCTTGGCACGGGAGCGGACACAGATACGCAGTATTTT. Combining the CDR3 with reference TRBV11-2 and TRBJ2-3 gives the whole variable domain EAGVAQSPRYKIIEKRQSVAFWCNPISGHATLYWYQQILGQGPKLLIQFQNNGVVDDSQLPKDRFSAERLKGVDSTLKIQPAKLEDSAVYLCASSLRLGTGADTDTQYFGPGTRLTVL.